What follows is one TCR beta chain and its context. This receptor's antigen is unknown. No base qualities exist here, and no much larger clone lies one base off it. From the germline V gene, CDR1 is SGHTA and CDR2 is FQGNSA. Trimming removed 3 bases from V and 2 bases from J; the gene matches leave 1 base unexplained. The CDR3 numbers 14 residues from cysteine through phenylalanine. Of the read, only the CDR3 DNA is kept; its 42 bases are in frame from base 1. TCR beta CDR3 regions were amplified from RNA transcripts. A first-round RT-PCR of the TCR CDR3 used the HTBI primer set with the Qiagen OneStep RT-PCR kit. Libraries were constructed in a second round of multiplex PCR, after which size selection and purification were carried out. Libraries were sequenced paired-end with 100 bp reads on an Illumina HiSeq2000. The paper's data handling went like this. SOAPnuke was used to process the raw data, removing reads that contained adapters or uncalled bases, had a mean Phred below 15, or lacked an exact match to the constant primer or identifier. COPE v1.2.5 was used to merge the high-quality paired reads, and each unique nucleotide sequence was defined as a clonotype. MiTCR v1.1 was used to align the clonotypes against IMGT TRBV, TRBD and TRBJ reference segments. The analysis was restricted to V-J combinations with a frequency above 0.0001, which together covered 99.2% of the repertoires. The TCS score was defined as F50 (clonal expansion) divided by E x V (chaos), with BLOSUM62-based TCRdist calculated between CDR3 peptides within each V-J. Welch's t-statistics and random forest reduced 514 V-J features to 13, which were used in a naive Bayes classifier (R e1071). The public sequencing data were trimmed at Q25 with fastp and processed into clonotypes with MiXCR by TCRdb, which kept only in-frame beta chains. Rows merge per CDR3 protein into single entries with the most common DNA and genes. Clone size and V and J calls follow TCRdb, not the original study. In all, the sample holds some 560,000 distinct CDR3 sequences, and approximately 15% of those were seen once. The ten most abundant clones make up approximately 7% of the sample.

This sample stems from a study of T cells in Graves' hyperthyroidism and ophthalmopathy (dated by TCRdb to about 2019). Regarding the complete study: Peripheral blood was collected at initial diagnosis, before any treatment. The 75 to 100 discovery patients were randomly divided into training and test sets at a 7:3 ratio. The study also compared thyroid tissue and blood T-cell repertoires from more than five Graves' hyperthyroidism patients. Once sampling was done, hyperthyroidism patients were given methimazole at a starting dose of 30 mg daily, whereas ophthalmopathy patients were given high-dose intravenous methylprednisolone. An independent validation cohort of fewer than 20 hyperthyroidism patients and approximately 17 patients who later progressed to ophthalmopathy tested prospective prediction of ophthalmopathy. A discovery cohort of about a hundred patients, 43 with Graves' ophthalmopathy and about 58 with stable Graves' hyperthyroidism, was used to find distinguishing TCR V-J signatures. According to the paper, TCR Vbeta CDR3 sequencing was carried out on 135 peripheral blood samples, which came from some 41 ophthalmopathy, roughly 75 hyperthyroidism and some 17 progressor patients. On the study overall, not on this receptor specifically: Most expanded thyroid clonotypes (frequency above 0.001) were also detected in blood, suggesting blood repertoires may reflect thyroid immune responses. No statistical method was used to fix the sample size in advance, and group allocation was not hidden from the investigators. In validation, the model predicted progression to ophthalmopathy with approximately 71% sensitivity and about 73% specificity, a median of about 6 months before onset. In cross-validation, a model built on a 13 V-J signature told ophthalmopathy apart from stable hyperthyroidism with approximately 91% sensitivity and about 81% specificity, and in testing the same model reached 80%/75%.

Stable Graves' hyperthyroidism was defined as the absence of progression to ophthalmopathy over 18 months of follow-up. Hyperthyroidism patients were newly diagnosed, had a disease duration of under 2 months, and were aged 18 to 65 years. Exclusion was applied to patients with uncontrolled infections, other autoimmune diseases, pregnancy or lactation. Diagnoses were established on the basis of clinical symptoms, serum thyroxine and TRAb, thyroid ultrasound, and orbital computed tomography. PBMCs were separated from under 11 ml of fresh peripheral blood using Ficoll-Paque density gradient centrifugation. Trizol reagent was used to extract total RNA, and RNA quality was then checked on an Agilent 2100 Bioanalyzer.

The sequence derives from a woman in her thirties with Graves' hyperthyroidism. The chain employs TRBV7-2 and TRBJ2-5; 9 bases in between match TRBD1. Sequenced material: blood. The nucleotide sequence is TGTGCCAGCAGCTTCGGGACAGGGCAAGAGACCCAGTACTTC. Protein translation: CASSFGTGQETQYF.